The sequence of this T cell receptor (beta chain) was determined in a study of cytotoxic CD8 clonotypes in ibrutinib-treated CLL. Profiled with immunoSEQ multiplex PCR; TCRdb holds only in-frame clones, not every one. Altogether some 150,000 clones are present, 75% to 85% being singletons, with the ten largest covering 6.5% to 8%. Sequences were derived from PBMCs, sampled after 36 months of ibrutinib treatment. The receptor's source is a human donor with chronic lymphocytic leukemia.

The CDR3 DNA sequence: TGTGCCAGCAGCGTACGGGGGGATTACAGCTCCTACAATGAGCAGTTCTTC. It specifies CASSVRGDYSSYNEQFF. This chain connects TRBV9 to TRBJ2-1, with 7 positions matching TRBD2. The J segment lost 0 bases and the V segment lost 1 base, leaving 7 bases of the junction unmatched. Germline CDR1 and CDR2: SGDLS and YYNGEE. The length of the CDR3 is 17 residues.